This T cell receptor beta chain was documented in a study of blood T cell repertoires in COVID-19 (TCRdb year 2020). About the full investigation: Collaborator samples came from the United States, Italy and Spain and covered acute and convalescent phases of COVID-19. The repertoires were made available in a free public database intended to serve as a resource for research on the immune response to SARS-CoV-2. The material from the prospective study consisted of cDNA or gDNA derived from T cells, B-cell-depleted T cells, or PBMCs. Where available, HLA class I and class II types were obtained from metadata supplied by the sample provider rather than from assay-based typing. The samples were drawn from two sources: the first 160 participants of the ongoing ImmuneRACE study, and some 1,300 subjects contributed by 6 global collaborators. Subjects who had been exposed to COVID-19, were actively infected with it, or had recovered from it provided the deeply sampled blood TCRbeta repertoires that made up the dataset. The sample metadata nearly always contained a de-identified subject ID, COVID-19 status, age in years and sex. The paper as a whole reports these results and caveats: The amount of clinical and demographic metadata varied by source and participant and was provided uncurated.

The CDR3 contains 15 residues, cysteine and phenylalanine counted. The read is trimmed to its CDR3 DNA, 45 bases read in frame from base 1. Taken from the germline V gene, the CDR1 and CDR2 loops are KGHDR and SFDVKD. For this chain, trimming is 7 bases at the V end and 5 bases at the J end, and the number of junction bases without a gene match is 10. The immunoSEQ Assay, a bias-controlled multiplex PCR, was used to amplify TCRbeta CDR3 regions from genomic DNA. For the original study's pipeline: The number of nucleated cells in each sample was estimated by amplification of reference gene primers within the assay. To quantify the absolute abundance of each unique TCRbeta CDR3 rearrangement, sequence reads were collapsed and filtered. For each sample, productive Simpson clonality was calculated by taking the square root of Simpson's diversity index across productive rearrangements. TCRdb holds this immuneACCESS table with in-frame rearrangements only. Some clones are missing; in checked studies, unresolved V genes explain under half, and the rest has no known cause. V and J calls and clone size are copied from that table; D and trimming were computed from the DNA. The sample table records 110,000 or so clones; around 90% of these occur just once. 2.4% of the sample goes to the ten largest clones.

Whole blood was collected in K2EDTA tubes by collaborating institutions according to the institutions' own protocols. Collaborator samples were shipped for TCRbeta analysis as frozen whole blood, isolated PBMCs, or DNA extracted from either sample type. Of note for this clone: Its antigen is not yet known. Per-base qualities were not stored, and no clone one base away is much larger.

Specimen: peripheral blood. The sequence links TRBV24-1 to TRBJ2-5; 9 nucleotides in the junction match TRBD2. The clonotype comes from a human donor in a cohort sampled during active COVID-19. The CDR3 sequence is CATSSSGIMGETQYF. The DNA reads TGTGCCACCAGCTCTAGCGGGATCATGGGTGAGACCCAGTACTTC.